A selection of T cell receptor beta chains follows, all from one sample in a study of OX40 agonist ivuxolimab in advanced cancers. This table comes from immunoSEQ multiplex PCR, and its TCRdb copy is limited to in-frame clones, with some not included. The top ten clones hold less than 0.2% of a sample with 95,000 to 150,000 clones, roughly 95% of them seen once. Source: CD4+ or CD8+ T cells sorted from blood, taken in a trial of the OX40 agonist ivuxolimab. The receptor source for this set is an adult with an advanced solid tumor such as melanoma, head and neck, liver or kidney cancer. CDR3s include the opening cysteine and the closing phenylalanine or tryptophan. The order of the fields is J gene, clone size, D gene, V gene, CDR3 length, CDR3 protein, CDR3 DNA. A D gene is named only where the DNA matches it firmly. Clone size is shown for a subset of rows, as once, few, many or a class of expanded clone.

TRBJ2-1	-	TRBD1	TRBV9	15	CASSAWDSVYNEQFF	TGTGCCAGCAGCGCCTGGGACAGCGTTTACAATGAGCAGTTCTTC
TRBJ2-1	-	TRBD2	TRBV5-5	17	CASSWGLAGGSGNEQFF	TGTGCCAGCAGCTGGGGACTAGCGGGAGGCTCTGGGAATGAGCAGTTCTTC
TRBJ2-5	-	-	TRBV10-3	13	CAISLKNMETQYF	TGTGCCATCAGTCTTAAGAATATGGAGACCCAGTACTTC
TRBJ1-1	-	TRBD1	TRBV7-9	14	CASSPRTGPTEAFF	TGTGCCAGCAGCCCCCGGACAGGGCCGACTGAAGCTTTCTTT
TRBJ2-2	-	-	TRBV19	11	CASSLIGELFF	TGTGCCAGTAGTTTGATCGGGGAGCTGTTTTTT
TRBJ2-1	once	-	TRBV6-1	15	CASSRDGSSYNEQFF	TGTGCCAGCAGTCGGGACGGGAGCTCCTACAATGAGCAGTTCTTC
TRBJ1-1	once	-	TRBV27	13	CASSLLVNTEAFF	TGTGCCAGCAGTTTATTGGTGAACACTGAAGCTTTCTTT
TRBJ1-5	-	-	TRBV7-2	13	CASSLVSDQPQHF	TGTGCCAGCAGCTTAGTGTCCGACCAGCCCCAGCATTTT
TRBJ2-3	-	-	TRBV10-3	13	CAIGGDTTDTQYF	TGTGCCATCGGCGGGGATACAACAGATACGCAGTATTTT
TRBJ2-7	once	-	TRBV4-3	14	CASSQGQSSYEQYF	TGCGCCAGCAGCCAAGGACAGTCCTCCTACGAGCAGTACTTC
TRBJ2-1	-	-	TRBV6-1	11	CASRTGPRQFF	TGTGCCAGCAGAACCGGCCCACGGCAGTTCTTC
TRBJ2-1	-	-	TRBV4-1	12	CASSQGRREQFF	TGCGCCAGCAGCCAAGGACGGAGAGAGCAGTTCTTC
TRBJ1-5	-	-	TRBV6-6	15	CASSPSGPSNQPQHF	TGTGCCAGCAGTCCGAGTGGTCCTAGCAATCAGCCCCAGCATTTT
TRBJ2-7	-	-	TRBV4-2	15	CASSQVPGASYEQYF	TGTGCCAGCAGCCAAGTCCCGGGGGCCTCCTACGAGCAGTACTTC
TRBJ2-3	once	TRBD2	TRBV6-1	13	CASTGEGRDTQYF	TGTGCCAGCACCGGGGAGGGCCGCGATACGCAGTATTTT
TRBJ1-6	-	TRBD1	TRBV2	12	CASQIHRDSFVF	TGTGCCAGCCAAATACACCGGGACAGTTTCGTATTT
TRBJ1-6	once	-	TRBV6-5	15	CASSYSATGESPLHF	TGTGCCAGCAGTTACTCAGCCACAGGAGAGTCACCCCTCCACTTT
TRBJ1-3	-	-	TRBV4-2	16	CASSQDPPGTGNTIYF	TGTGCCAGCAGCCAAGATCCTCCAGGGACCGGAAACACCATATATTTT
TRBJ2-2	-	-	TRBV19	15	CASSIFFEGSGELFF	TGTGCCAGTAGTATATTCTTTGAGGGGTCCGGGGAGCTGTTTTTT
TRBJ2-1	-	-	TRBV7-9	15	CASSLDNRERDEQFF	TGTGCCAGCAGCTTAGATAACAGGGAGAGGGATGAGCAGTTCTTC
TRBJ1-1	-	-	TRBV6-1	15	CASLPVSDGGLRAFF	TGTGCCAGCTTACCCGTGTCGGACGGAGGCCTTCGGGCTTTCTTT
TRBJ1-5	-	-	TRBV11-2	13	CASSLMLGGPQHF	TGTGCCAGCAGCTTAATGTTGGGGGGGCCCCAGCATTTT
TRBJ2-5	-	-	TRBV7-8	18	CASSLLTGSTGEQETQYF	TGTGCCAGCAGCTTATTAACTGGGTCGACGGGGGAGCAAGAGACCCAGTACTTC
TRBJ2-7	once	-	TRBV5-1	13	CASSLANSYEQYF	TGCGCCAGCAGCTTAGCCAACTCCTACGAGCAGTACTTC
TRBJ2-2	-	-	TRBV30	13	CAWSVHTTGELFF	TGTGCCTGGAGTGTACATACCACCGGGGAGCTGTTTTTT
TRBJ1-2	-	TRBD1	TRBV18	15	CASSPGTDPPIGYTF	TGTGCCAGCTCACCCGGGACAGACCCTCCTATCGGCTACACCTTC
TRBJ2-7	-	-	TRBV7-2	14	CASSWGGAEREQYF	TGTGCCAGCAGCTGGGGGGGGGCCGAACGCGAGCAGTACTTC
TRBJ2-1	-	-	TRBV29-1	11	CSVNTPNEQFF	TGCAGCGTTAACACTCCCAATGAGCAGTTCTTC
TRBJ1-1	-	-	TRBV10-3	15	CATASGTNSLTEAFF	TGTGCCACCGCGTCCGGGACAAACTCACTCACTGAAGCTTTCTTT
TRBJ2-2	-	-	TRBV2	14	CASRGDRNTGELFF	TGTGCCAGCAGGGGGGATAGGAACACCGGGGAGCTGTTTTTT
TRBJ2-2	-	-	TRBV27	12	CASSLPVGELFF	TGTGCCAGCAGTCTCCCTGTCGGGGAGCTGTTTTTT
TRBJ1-6	-	-	TRBV18	16	CASSPDPSSYNSPLHF	TGTGCCAGCTCACCGGACCCAAGCTCCTATAATTCACCCCTCCACTTT
TRBJ2-5	-	-	TRBV28	15	CASSLRGGYQETQYF	TGTGCCAGCAGTTTGAGGGGCGGTTACCAAGAGACCCAGTACTTC
TRBJ1-2	-	-	TRBV15	16	CATSRDRPGTGYGYTF	TGTGCCACCAGCAGAGATAGGCCAGGGACGGGCTATGGCTACACCTTC
TRBJ1-5	-	-	TRBV7-8	14	CASSLEQGGQPQHF	TGTGCCAGCAGCTTAGAACAGGGCGGTCAGCCCCAGCATTTT
TRBJ2-7	-	-	TRBV4-1	17	CASSRRVGRNLFGEQYF	TGCGCCAGCAGCCGAAGAGTAGGGAGGAACCTTTTCGGGGAGCAGTACTTC
TRBJ2-7	-	TRBD1	TRBV27	15	CASSHQGAPSYEQYF	TGTGCCAGCAGTCATCAGGGGGCCCCCTCCTACGAGCAGTACTTC
TRBJ2-6	-	-	TRBV10-1	17	CASSAPDAQSRANVLTF	TGCGCCAGCAGTGCCCCGGACGCACAAAGTCGGGCCAACGTCCTGACTTTC
TRBJ1-5	-	-	TRBV6-5	15	CASREGGLSNQPQHF	TGTGCCAGCAGAGAGGGGGGGTTAAGCAATCAGCCCCAGCATTTT
TRBJ2-1	-	TRBD2	TRBV18	15	CASSKRTSNYNEQFF	TGTGCCAGCTCAAAACGGACTAGCAACTACAATGAGCAGTTCTTC